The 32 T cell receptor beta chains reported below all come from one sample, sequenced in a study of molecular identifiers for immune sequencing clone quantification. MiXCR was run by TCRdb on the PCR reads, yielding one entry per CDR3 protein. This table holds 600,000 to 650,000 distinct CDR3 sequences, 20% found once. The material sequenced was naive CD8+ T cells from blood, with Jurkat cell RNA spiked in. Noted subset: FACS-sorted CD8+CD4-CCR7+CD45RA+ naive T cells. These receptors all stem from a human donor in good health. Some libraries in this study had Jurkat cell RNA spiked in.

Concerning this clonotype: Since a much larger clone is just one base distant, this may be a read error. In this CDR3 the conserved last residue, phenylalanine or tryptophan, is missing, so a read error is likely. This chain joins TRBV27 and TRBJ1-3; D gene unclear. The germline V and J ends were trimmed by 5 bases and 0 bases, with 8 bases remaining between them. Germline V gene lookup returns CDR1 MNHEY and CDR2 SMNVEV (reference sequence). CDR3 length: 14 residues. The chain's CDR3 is CASSPISSGNTIYL. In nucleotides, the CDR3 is TGTGCCAGCAGTCCCATCAGCTCTGGAAACACCATATATCTT.

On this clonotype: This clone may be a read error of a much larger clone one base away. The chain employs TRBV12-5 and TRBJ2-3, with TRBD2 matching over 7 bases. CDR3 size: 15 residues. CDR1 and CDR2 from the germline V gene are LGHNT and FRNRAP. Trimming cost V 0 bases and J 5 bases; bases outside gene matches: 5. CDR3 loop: CASGLVDGTKDTQYF. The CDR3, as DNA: TGTGCTAGTGGTTTGGTAGATGGGACTAAAGATACGCAGTATTTT.

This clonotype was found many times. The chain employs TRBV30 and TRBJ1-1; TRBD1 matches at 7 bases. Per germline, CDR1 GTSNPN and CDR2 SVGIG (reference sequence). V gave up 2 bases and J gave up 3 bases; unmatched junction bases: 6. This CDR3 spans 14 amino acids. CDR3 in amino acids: CAWSPGQSYTEAFF. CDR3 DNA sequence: TGTGCCTGGAGTCCGGGACAGAGCTACACTGAAGCTTTCTTT.

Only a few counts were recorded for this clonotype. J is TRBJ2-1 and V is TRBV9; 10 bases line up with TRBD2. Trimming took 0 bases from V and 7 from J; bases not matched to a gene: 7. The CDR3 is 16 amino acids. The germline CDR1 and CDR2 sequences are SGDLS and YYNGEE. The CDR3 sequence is CASSVAQRGGSNEQFF. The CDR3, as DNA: TGTGCCAGCAGCGTAGCCCAGCGGGGGGGCTCGAATGAGCAGTTCTTC.

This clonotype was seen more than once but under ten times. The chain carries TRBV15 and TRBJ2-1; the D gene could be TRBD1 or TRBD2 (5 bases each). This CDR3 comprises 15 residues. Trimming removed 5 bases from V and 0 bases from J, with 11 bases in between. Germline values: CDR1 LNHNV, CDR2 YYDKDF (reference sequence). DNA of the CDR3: TGTGCCACCAGCGAGGGGACGAGCTCCTACAATGAGCAGTTCTTC. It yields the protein CATSEGTSSYNEQFF.

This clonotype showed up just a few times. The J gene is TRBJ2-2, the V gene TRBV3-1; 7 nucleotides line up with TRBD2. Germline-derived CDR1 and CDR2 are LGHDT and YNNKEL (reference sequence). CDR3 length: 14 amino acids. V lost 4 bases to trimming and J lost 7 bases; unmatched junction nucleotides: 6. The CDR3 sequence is CASSPTSGDGELFF. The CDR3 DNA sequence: TGTGCCAGCAGCCCAACGAGCGGGGACGGGGAGCTGTTTTTT. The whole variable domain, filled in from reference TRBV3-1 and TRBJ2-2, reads DTAVSQTPKYLVTQMGNDKSIKCEQNLGHDTMYWYKQDSKKFLKIMFSYNNKELIINETVPNRFSPKSPDKAHLNLHINSLELGDSAVYFCASSPTSGDGELFFGEGSRLTVL.

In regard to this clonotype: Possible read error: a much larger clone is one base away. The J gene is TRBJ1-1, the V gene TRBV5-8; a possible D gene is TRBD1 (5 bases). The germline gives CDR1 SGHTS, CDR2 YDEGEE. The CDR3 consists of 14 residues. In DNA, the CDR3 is TGTGCCTGCAGCTTGGCGCCAGGGTACACTGAAGCTTTCTTT. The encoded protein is CACSLAPGYTEAFF. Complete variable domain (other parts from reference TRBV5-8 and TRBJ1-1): EAGVTQSPTHLIKTRGQQATLRCSPISGHTSVYWYQQALGLGLQFLLWYDEGEERNRGNFPPRFSGRQFPNYSSELNVNALELEDSALYLCACSLAPGYTEAFFGQGTRLTVV.

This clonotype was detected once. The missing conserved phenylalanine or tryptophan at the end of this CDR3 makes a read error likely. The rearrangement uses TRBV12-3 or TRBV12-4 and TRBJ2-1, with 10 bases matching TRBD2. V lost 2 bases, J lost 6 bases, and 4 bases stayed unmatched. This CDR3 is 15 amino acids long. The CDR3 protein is CASSLSLAGVNEQFV. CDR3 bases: TGTGCCAGCAGTTTATCCCTAGCGGGGGTCAATGAGCAGTTCGTC.

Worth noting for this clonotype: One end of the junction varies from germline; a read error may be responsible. The CDR3 sequence: CASSYSGASGERYF. The CDR3 DNA reads TGTGCCAGCAGTTATAGCGGGGCTTCCGGCGAGCGGTACTTC. The rearrangement joins TRBV6-2 or TRBV6-3 to TRBJ2-7, with 8 nucleotides matching TRBD2. This CDR3 has 14 amino acids. Germline assignment: CDR1 MNHEY and CDR2 SVGEGT.

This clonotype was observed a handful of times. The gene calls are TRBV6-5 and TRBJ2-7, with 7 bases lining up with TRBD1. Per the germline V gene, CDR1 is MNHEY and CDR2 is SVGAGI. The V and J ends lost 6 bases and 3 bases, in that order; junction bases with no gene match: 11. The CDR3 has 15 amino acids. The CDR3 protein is CASRTQTGTFYEQYF. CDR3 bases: TGTGCCAGCAGGACCCAGACAGGGACGTTCTACGAGCAGTACTTC.

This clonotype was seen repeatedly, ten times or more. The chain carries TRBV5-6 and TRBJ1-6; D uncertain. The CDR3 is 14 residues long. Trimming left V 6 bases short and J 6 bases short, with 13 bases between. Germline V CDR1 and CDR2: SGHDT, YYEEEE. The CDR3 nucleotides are TGTGCCAGCACGGTTAGGAGAGGTAATTCACCCCTCCACTTT. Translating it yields CASTVRRGNSPLHF.

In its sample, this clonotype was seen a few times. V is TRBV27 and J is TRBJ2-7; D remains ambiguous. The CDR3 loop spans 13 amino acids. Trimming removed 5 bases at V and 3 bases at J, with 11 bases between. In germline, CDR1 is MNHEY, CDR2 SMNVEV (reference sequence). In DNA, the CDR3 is TGTGCCAGCAGTATGATGGCCAACTACGAGCAGTACTTC. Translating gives CASSMMANYEQYF.

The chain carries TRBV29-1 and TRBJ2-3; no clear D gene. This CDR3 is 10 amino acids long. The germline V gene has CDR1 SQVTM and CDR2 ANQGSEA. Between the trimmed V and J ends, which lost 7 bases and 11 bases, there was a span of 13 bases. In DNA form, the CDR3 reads TGCAGCGCCGACACGGGCGGGCAGTATTTT. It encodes CSADTGGQYF.

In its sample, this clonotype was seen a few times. The CDR3 here is CASRQGLDNSPLHF. In nucleotides, the CDR3 is TGTGCCAGCAGACAGGGGCTCGATAATTCACCCCTCCACTTT. J is TRBJ1-6 and V is TRBV25-1; the match to TRBD1 covers 7 bases. There are 14 residues in the CDR3. Germline trimming cut 6 bases from V and 5 bases from J; bases unmatched to any gene: 4. CDR1 and CDR2 from the germline V gene are MGHDK and SYGVNS.

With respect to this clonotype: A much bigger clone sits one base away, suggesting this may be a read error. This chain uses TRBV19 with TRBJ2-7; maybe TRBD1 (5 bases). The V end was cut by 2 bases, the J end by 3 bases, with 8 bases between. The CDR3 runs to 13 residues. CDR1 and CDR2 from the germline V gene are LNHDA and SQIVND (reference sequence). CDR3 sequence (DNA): TGTGCCAGTAGTATAAGGACAAACTACGAGCAGTACTTC. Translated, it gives CASSIRTNYEQYF.

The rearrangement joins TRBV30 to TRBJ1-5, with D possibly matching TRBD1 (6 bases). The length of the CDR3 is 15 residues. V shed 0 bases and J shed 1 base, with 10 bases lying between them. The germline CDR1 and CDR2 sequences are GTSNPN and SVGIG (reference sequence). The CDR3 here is CAWSVGAVSNQPQHF. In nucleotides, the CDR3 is TGTGCCTGGAGTGTGGGGGCGGTAAGCAATCAGCCCCAGCATTTT.

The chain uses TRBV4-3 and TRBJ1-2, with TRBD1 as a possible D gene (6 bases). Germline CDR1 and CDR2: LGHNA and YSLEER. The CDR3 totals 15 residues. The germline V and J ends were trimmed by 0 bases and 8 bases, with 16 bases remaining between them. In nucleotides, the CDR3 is TGCGCCAGCAGCCAAGATAGTGCCAGGGGTTGGGGCTACACCTTC. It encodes CASSQDSARGWGYTF.

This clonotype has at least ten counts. CDR3: CASSLGQLYEQYF. Written as DNA, the CDR3 is TGTGCCAGCAGTCTGGGACAGCTTTACGAGCAGTACTTC. The genes are TRBV28 and TRBJ2-7; the match to TRBD1 covers 7 bases. J was trimmed by 4 bases and V by 5 bases; bases with no gene match: 5. This CDR3 contains 13 residues. Germline CDR1 MDHEN, CDR2 SYDVKM.

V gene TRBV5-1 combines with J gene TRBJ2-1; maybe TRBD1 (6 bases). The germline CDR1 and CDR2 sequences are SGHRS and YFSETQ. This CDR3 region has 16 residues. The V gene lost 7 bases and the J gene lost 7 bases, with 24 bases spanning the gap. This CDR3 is CASYVRGPSPGNEQFF. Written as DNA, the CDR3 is TGCGCCAGCTACGTCAGGGGCCCCTCACCTGGAAATGAGCAGTTCTTC.

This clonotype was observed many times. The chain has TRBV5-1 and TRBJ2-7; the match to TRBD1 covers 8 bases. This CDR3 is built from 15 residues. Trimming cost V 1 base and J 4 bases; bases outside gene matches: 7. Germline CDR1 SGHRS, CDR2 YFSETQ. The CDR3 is CASSLFPGQGYEQYF. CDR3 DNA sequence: TGCGCCAGCAGCTTGTTCCCCGGACAGGGATACGAGCAGTACTTC.

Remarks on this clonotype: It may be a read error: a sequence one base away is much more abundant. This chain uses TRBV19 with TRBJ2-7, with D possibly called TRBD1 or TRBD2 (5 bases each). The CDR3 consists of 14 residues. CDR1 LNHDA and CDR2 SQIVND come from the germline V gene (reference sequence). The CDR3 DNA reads TGTGCCGGTAGTCCGCAGGGAGCCTTTTACGAGCAGTACTTC. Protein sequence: CAGSPQGAFYEQYF.

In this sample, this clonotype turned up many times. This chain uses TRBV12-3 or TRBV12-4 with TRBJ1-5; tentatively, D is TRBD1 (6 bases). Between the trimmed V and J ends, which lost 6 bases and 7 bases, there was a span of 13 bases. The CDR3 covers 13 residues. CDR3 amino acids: CASSLGQTQPQHF. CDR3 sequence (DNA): TGTGCCAGCAGCCTCGGACAGACACAGCCCCAGCATTTT.

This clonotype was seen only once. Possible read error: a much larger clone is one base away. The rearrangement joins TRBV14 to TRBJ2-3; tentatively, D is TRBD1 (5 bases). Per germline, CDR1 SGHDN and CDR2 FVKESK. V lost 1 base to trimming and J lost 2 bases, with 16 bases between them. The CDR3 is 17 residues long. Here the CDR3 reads CASSQGSYQGYTDTQYF. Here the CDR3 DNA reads TGTGCCAGCAGCCAAGGCTCCTACCAGGGTTACACAGATACGCAGTATTTT. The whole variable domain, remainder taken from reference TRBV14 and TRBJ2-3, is EAGVTQFPSHSVIEKGQTVTLRCDPISGHDNLYWYRRVMGKEIKFLLHFVKESKQDESGMPNNRFLAERTGGTYSTLKVQPAELEDSGVYFCASSQGSYQGYTDTQYFGPGTRLTVL.

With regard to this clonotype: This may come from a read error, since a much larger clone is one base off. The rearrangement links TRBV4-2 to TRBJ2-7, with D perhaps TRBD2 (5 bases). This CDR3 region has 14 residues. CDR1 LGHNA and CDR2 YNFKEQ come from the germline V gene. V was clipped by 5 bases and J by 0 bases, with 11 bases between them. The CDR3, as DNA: TGTGCCAGCAGCTCCGACTACGGCTCCTACGAGCAGTACTTC. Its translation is CASSSDYGSYEQYF.

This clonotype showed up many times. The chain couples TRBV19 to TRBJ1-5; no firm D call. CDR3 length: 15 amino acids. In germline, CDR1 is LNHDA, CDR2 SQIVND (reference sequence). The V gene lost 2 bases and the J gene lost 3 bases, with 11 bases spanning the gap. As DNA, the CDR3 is TGTGCCAGTAGTATAAGGTGGCAGCTCAATCAGCCCCAGCATTTT. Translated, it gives CASSIRWQLNQPQHF. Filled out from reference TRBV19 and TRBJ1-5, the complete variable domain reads DGGITQSPKYLFRKEGQNVTLSCEQNLNHDAMYWYRQDPGQGLRLIYYSQIVNDFQKGDIAEGYSVSREKKESFPLTVTSAQKNPTAFYLCASSIRWQLNQPQHFGDGTRLSIL.

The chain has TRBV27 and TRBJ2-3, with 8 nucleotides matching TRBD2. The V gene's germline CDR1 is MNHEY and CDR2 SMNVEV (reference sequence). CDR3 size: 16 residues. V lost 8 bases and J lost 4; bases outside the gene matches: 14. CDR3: CASARVGTRLPDTQYF. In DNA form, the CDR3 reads TGTGCCAGCGCACGGGTTGGGACTAGACTCCCAGATACGCAGTATTTT.

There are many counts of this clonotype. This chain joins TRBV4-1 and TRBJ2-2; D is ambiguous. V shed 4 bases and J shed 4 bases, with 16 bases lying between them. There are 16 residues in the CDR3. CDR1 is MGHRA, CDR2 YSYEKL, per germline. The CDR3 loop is CASSPEPATRTGELFF. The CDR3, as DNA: TGCGCCAGCAGCCCAGAGCCGGCTACTCGCACCGGGGAGCTGTTTTTT.

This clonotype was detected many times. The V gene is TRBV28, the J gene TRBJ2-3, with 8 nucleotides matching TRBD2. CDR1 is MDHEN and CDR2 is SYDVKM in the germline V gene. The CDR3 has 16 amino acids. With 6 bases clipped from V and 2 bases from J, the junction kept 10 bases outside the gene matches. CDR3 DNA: TGTGCCAGCAGCCCCGGGTTTAGCGGGACCACAGATACGCAGTATTTT. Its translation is CASSPGFSGTTDTQYF.

The CDR3 sequence is CASSSMGLAFEQYF. CDR3 in DNA: TGTGCCAGCAGCTCTATGGGACTAGCGTTCGAGCAGTACTTC. The V gene is TRBV13, the J gene TRBJ2-7; 10 bases map to TRBD2. CDR3 size: 14 residues. V was clipped by 4 bases and J by 6 bases; unmatched bases: 6. Germline loops: CDR1 PRHDT, CDR2 FYEKMQ (reference sequence).

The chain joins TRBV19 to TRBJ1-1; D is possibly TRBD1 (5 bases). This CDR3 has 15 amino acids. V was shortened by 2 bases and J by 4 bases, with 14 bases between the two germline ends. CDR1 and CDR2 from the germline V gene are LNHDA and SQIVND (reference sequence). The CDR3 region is CASSIWDEGPTEAFF. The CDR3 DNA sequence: TGTGCCAGTAGTATATGGGACGAGGGGCCCACTGAAGCTTTCTTT.

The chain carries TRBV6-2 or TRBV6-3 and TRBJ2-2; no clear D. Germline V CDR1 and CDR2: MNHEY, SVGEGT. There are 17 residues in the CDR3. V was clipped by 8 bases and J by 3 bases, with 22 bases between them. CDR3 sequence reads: CASFPGQIEYHTGELFF. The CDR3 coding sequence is TGTGCCAGCTTTCCTGGCCAAATCGAATATCACACCGGGGAGCTGTTTTTT.

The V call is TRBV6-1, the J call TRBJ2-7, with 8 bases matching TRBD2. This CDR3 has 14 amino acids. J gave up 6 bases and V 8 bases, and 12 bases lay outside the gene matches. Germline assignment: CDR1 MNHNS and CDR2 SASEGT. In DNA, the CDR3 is TGTGCCAGCGAACTCGGGAGGGGGGTCCCCGAGCAGTACTTC. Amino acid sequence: CASELGRGVPEQYF.